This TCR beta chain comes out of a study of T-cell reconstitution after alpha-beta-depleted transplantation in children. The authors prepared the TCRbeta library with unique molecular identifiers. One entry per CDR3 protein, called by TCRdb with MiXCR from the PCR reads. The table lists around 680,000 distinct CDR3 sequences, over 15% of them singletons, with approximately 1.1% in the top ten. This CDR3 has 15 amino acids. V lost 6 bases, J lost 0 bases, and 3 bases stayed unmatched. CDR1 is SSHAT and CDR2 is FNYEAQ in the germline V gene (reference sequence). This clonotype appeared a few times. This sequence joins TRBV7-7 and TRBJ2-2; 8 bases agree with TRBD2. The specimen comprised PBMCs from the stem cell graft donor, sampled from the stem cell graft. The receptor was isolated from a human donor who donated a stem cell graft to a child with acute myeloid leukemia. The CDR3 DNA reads TGTGCCAGCAGACGACTAGCGACGAACACCGGGGAGCTGTTTTTT. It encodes CASRRLATNTGELFF.